These 5 T cell receptor beta chains were all obtained from the same sample, sequenced in a study of glioma-infiltrating T cells after dendritic cell vaccination. Profiling relied on immunoSEQ multiplex PCR, and the TCRdb table lists in-frame clones only, not all of them. In the table there are approximately 50,000 clones, about 89% of which are singletons. Time point in this sample: after dendritic cell vaccination, including at tumor progression/relapse. This sample comprised blood, obtained after dendritic cell vaccination. The receptor set was obtained from a human donor with glioblastoma.

V gene TRBV5-6 combines with J gene TRBJ2-1; 15 nucleotides align to TRBD2. CDR1 is SGHDT and CDR2 is YYEEEE in the germline V gene. The CDR3 is made up of 19 amino acids. Losses at the gene ends were 2 bases for V and 3 bases for J; bases not matched to a gene: 9. In DNA, the CDR3 is TGTGCCAGCAGCTTCTCCGGGACTAGCGGGAGGTTGGACTACAATGAGCAGTTCTTC. This encodes CASSFSGTSGRLDYNEQFF.

CDR3 DNA sequence: TGTGCCAGCAGCCCCGAAACAGGGGGCCCCTACAATGAGCAGTTCTTC. As protein: CASSPETGGPYNEQFF. The chain combines TRBV4-2 with TRBJ2-1; the match to TRBD1 covers 9 bases. V shed 4 bases and J 2 bases; nucleotides not matched to a gene: 6. The CDR3 covers 16 residues. CDR1 LGHNA and CDR2 YNFKEQ come from the germline V gene.

This chain connects TRBV30 to TRBJ1-1; no clear D. Trimming left V 8 bases short and J 4 bases short, with 14 bases between. This CDR3 has 12 amino acids. Germline V gives CDR1 GTSNPN, CDR2 SVGIG (reference sequence). Here the CDR3 reads CAITGKSTEAFF. The CDR3 DNA sequence: TGTGCCATCACCGGGAAGAGCACTGAAGCTTTCTTT.

This chain uses TRBV28 with TRBJ2-7, with D perhaps TRBD1 (6 bases). Trimming removed 6 bases from V and 5 bases from J, with 11 bases in between. The CDR3 extends over 12 amino acids. Germline V gene sequence: CDR1 MDHEN, CDR2 SYDVKM. CDR3 sequence reads: CASSLTGNEQYF. CDR3 nucleotide sequence: TGTGCCAGCAGCCTCACAGGGAACGAGCAGTACTTC.

CDR3 sequence reads: CASSPGDFYEQYF. The CDR3 DNA is TGTGCCAGCAGTCCCGGGGACTTCTACGAGCAGTACTTC. The J gene is TRBJ2-7, the V gene TRBV27, with D possibly TRBD2 on 6 matching bases. Trimming left V 5 bases short and J 3 bases short, with 11 bases between. This CDR3 comprises 13 residues. From germline, CDR1 is MNHEY and CDR2 SMNVEV (reference sequence).